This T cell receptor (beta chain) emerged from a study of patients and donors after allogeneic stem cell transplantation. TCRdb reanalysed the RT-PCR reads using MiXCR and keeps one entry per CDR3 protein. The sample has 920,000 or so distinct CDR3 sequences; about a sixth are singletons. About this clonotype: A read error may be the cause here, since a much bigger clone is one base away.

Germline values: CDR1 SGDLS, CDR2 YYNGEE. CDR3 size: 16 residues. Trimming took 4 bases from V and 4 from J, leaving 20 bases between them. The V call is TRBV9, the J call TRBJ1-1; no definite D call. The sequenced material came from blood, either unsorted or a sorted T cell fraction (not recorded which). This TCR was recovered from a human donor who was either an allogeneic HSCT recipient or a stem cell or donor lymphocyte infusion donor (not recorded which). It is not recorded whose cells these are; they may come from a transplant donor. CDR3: CASSPRVSTMSTEAFF. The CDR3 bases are TGTGCCAGCAGCCCCCGGGTCTCGACTATGAGCACTGAAGCTTTCTTT.